This record covers a single T cell receptor beta chain. Its cognate antigen is unknown. This entry comes from a study of a mutant IDH1 vaccine in newly diagnosed glioma. The germline gives CDR1 SNHLY, CDR2 FYNNEI. The CDR3 loop spans 14 amino acids. The ends lost 5 bases at V and 8 bases at J; junction bases unmatched: 8. The time point denotes: week 47, end of study. In the vaccine, a single dose held 300 ug of the mutant IDH1 20-mer peptide, along with topical imiquimod. Sequenced by immunoSEQ multiplex PCR; TCRdb stores in-frame clones only, minus some. The data hold some 60,000 clones, with 80% to 85% observed a single time.

The chain is built from TRBV2 and TRBJ1-2; 10 nucleotides agree with TRBD1. The source is a woman aged 45 to 65 with glioma. The specimen was PBMCs, collected from a glioma patient whose treatment included an IDH1 peptide vaccine. The CDR3 region is CASSSETGGWGYTF. In DNA, the CDR3 is TGTGCCAGCAGTTCCGAGACAGGGGGCTGGGGCTACACCTTC.